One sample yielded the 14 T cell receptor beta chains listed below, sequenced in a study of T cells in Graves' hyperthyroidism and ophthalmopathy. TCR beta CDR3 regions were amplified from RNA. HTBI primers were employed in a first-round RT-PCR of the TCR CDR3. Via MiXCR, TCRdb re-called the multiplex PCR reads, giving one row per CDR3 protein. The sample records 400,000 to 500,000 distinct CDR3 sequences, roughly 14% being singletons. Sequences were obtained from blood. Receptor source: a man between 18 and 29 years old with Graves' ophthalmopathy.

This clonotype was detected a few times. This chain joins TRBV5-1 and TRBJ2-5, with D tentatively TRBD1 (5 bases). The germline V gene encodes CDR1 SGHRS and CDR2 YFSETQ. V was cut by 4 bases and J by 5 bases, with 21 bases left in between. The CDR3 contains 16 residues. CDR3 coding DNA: TGCGCCAGCAGCCCGGCGTATAGGCAGGGCAGGGAGACCCAGTACTTC. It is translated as CASSPAYRQGRETQYF.

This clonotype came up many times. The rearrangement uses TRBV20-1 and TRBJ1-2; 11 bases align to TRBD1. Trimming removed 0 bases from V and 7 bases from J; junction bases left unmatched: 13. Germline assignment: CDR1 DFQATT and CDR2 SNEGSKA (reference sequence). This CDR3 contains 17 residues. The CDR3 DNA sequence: TGCAGTGCTAGAGACCAGGGGTACCGGGACAGGGGGTTTGGCTACACCTTC. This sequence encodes CSARDQGYRDRGFGYTF.

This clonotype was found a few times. This CDR3 is CASSKKNDSNQPQHF. The CDR3 nucleotides read TGTGCCAGCAGCAAAAAAAATGATAGCAATCAGCCCCAGCATTTT. The V call is TRBV5-5, the J call TRBJ1-5, with D hard to call. Trimming stripped 4 bases from V and 0 bases from J, with 11 bases between. CDR1 and CDR2 from the germline V gene are SGHKS and YYEKEE (reference sequence). The CDR3 is 15 amino acids.

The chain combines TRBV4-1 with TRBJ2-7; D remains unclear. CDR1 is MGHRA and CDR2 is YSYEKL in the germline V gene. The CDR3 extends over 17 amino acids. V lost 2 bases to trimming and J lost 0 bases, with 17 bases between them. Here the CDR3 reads CASSQQRSPPSSYEQYF. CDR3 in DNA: TGCGCCAGCAGCCAACAAAGATCCCCCCCTTCCTCCTACGAGCAGTACTTC.

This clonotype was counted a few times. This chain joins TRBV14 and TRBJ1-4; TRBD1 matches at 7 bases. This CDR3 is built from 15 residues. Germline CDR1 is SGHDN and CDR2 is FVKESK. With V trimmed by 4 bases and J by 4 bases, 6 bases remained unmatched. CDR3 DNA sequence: TGTGCCAGCAGCCCGACCTGGGACAGTAATGAAAAACTGTTTTTT. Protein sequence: CASSPTWDSNEKLFF.

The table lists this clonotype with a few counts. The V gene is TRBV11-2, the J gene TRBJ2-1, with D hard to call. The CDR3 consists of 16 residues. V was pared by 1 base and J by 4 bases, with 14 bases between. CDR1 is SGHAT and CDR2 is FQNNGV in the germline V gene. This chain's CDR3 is CASSLGLPPRYNEQFF. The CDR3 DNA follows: TGTGCCAGCAGCTTAGGGCTCCCTCCCCGGTACAATGAGCAGTTCTTC.

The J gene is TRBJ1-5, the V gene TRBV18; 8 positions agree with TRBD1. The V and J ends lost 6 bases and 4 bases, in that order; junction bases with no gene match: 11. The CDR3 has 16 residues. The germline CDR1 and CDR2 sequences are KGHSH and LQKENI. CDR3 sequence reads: CASSLSGTGTNQPQHF. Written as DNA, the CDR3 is TGTGCCAGCTCTCTATCCGGGACAGGCACTAATCAGCCCCAGCATTTT.

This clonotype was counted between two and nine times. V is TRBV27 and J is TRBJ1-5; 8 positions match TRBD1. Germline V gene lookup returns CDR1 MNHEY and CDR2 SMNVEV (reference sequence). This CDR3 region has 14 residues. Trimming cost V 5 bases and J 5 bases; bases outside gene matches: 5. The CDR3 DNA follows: TGTGCCAGCAGTCTAAGACAGGGGTATCAGCCCCAGCATTTT. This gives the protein CASSLRQGYQPQHF.

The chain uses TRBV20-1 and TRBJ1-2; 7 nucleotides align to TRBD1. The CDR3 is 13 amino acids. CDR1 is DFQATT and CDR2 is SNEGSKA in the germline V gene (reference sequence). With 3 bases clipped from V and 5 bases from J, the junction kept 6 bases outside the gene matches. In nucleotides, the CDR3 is TGCAGTGCTAGCCCTGGGACAGCTTATGGCTACACCTTC. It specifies CSASPGTAYGYTF.

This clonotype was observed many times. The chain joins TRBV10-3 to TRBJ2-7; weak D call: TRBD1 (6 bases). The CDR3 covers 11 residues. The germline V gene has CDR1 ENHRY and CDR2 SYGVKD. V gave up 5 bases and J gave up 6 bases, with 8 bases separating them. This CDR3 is CAISTGIEQYF. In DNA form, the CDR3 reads TGTGCCATCAGTACAGGGATCGAGCAGTACTTC.

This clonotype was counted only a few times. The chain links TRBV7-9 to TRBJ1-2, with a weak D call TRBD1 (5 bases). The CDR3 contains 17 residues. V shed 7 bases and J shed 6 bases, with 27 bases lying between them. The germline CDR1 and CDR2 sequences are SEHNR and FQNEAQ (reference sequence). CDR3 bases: TGTGCCAGCACCGAGTCGGGGTGGGGCCGCCCAGCCCATGGCTACACCTTC. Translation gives CASTESGWGRPAHGYTF.

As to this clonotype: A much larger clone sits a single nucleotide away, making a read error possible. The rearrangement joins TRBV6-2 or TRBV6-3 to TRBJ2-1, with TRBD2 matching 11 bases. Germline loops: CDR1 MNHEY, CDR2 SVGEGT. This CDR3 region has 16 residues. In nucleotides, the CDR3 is TGTGCCAGCAGTTACCCCACTAGCGGGGGCTACAATGAGCAGTCCTTC. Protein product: CASSYPTSGGYNEQSF.

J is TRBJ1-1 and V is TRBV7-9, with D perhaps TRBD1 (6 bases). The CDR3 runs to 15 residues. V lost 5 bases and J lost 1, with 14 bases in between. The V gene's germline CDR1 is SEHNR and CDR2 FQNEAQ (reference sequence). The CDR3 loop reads CASSTPGTQNTEAFF. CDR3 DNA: TGTGCCAGCAGCACCCCCGGGACACAGAACACTGAAGCTTTCTTT. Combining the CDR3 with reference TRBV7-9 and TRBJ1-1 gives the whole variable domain DTGVSQNPRHKITKRGQNVTFRCDPISEHNRLYWYRQTLGQGPEFLTYFQNEAQLEKSRLLSDRFSAERPKGSFSTLEIQRTEQGDSAMYLCASSTPGTQNTEAFFGQGTRLTVV.

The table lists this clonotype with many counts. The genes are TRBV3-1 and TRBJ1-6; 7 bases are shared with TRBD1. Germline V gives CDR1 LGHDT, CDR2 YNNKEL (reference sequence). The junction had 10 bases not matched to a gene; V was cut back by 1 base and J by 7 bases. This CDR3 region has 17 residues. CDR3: CASSQAPGGRRNSPLHF. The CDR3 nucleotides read TGTGCCAGCAGCCAAGCCCCAGGGGGGCGGCGGAATTCACCCCTCCACTTT. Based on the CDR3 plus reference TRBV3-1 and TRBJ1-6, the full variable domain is DTAVSQTPKYLVTQMGNDKSIKCEQNLGHDTMYWYKQDSKKFLKIMFSYNNKELIINETVPNRFSPKSPDKAHLNLHINSLELGDSAVYFCASSQAPGGRRNSPLHFGNGTRLTVT.